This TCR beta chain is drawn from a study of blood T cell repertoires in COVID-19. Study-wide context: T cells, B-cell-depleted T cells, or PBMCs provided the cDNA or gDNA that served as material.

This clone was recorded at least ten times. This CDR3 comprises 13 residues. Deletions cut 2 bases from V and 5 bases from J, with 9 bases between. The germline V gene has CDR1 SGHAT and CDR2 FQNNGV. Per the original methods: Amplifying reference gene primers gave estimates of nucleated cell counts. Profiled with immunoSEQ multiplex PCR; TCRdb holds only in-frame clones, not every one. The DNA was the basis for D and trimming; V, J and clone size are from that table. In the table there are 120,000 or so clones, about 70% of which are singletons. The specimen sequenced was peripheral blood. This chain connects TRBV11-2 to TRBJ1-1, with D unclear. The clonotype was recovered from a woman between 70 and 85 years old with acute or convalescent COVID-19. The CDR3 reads CASSLRGLTEAFF. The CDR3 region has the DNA TGTGCCAGCAGCTTACGCGGGTTGACTGAAGCTTTCTTT.